This is a list of T cell receptor beta chains from one sample in a study of PD-L1 blockade in urothelial cancer. Clones were read by immunoSEQ multiplex PCR, and TCRdb kept only the in-frame ones, dropping some. The profile shows some 50,000 clones, approximately 88% of them singletons. The sequences come from PBMCs, collected around atezolizumab (anti-PD-L1) treatment. Receptors originate from a man of 80 years or more with urothelial cancer. Both conserved end residues are trimmed from each CDR3. The D gene is left open where the match is weak.

v_call: TRBV18; j_call: TRBJ1-1; d_call: .; cdr3_aa: ASGGRREATEAF
v_call: TRBV29-1; j_call: TRBJ1-1; d_call: TRBD1; cdr3_aa: SVGTGGLDTEAF
v_call: TRBV4-3; j_call: TRBJ2-2; d_call: TRBD1; cdr3_aa: ASSQDRGPSTGELF
v_call: TRBV28; j_call: TRBJ1-2; d_call: .; cdr3_aa: ASSYGEARGYT
v_call: TRBV6-6; j_call: TRBJ1-4; d_call: .; cdr3_aa: ASENQGNEKLF
v_call: TRBV18; j_call: TRBJ1-1; d_call: .; cdr3_aa: ATATDLNTEAF
v_call: TRBV29-1; j_call: TRBJ2-1; d_call: TRBD2; cdr3_aa: SVEREGSYNEQF
v_call: TRBV2; j_call: TRBJ2-1; d_call: .; cdr3_aa: ASSGGGGWDEQF
v_call: TRBV28; j_call: TRBJ1-1; d_call: .; cdr3_aa: ASSLIGIGSTEAF
v_call: TRBV2; j_call: TRBJ1-3; d_call: .; cdr3_aa: ASSEETGLGNTIY
v_call: TRBV7-9; j_call: TRBJ1-4; d_call: .; cdr3_aa: ASSHRVGNEKLF
v_call: TRBV5-1; j_call: TRBJ2-2; d_call: TRBD2; cdr3_aa: ASSQLAGQNTGELF
v_call: TRBV29-1; j_call: TRBJ1-1; d_call: TRBD1; cdr3_aa: SAGQGSPEAF
v_call: TRBV19; j_call: TRBJ2-7; d_call: TRBD2; cdr3_aa: ASSPTLAGEYEQY
v_call: TRBV30; j_call: TRBJ1-5; d_call: .; cdr3_aa: AWSLEGGNQPQH
v_call: TRBV6-1; j_call: TRBJ2-2; d_call: TRBD2; cdr3_aa: ASSETAGLAGELF
v_call: TRBV19; j_call: TRBJ1-1; d_call: .; cdr3_aa: ASSARQLYTEAF
v_call: TRBV5-1; j_call: TRBJ2-5; d_call: TRBD2; cdr3_aa: ASSSGLQREVETQY
v_call: TRBV5-1; j_call: TRBJ2-5; d_call: .; cdr3_aa: ASSLGPGTGETQY
v_call: TRBV7-2; j_call: TRBJ2-1; d_call: TRBD1; cdr3_aa: ASSSRTGLSYNEQF